Listed below are T cell receptor beta chains from one sample, sequenced in a study of blood T cell repertoires in COVID-19. Method: immunoSEQ multiplex PCR; TCRdb's copy keeps in-frame clones and lacks some. The sample holds fewer than 300,000 clones, under 90% seen once. The sequencing sample was made of PBMCs or T cells enriched from blood (not recorded which). The receptors here all came from a man between 18 and 35 years old who had recovered from COVID-19. The CDR3 runs from the conserved cysteine through the conserved F or W. A D gene is named only where the DNA matches it firmly. Rows give clone size only sometimes, using once, few, many, or a class for an expanded clone.

TRBV28	NA	TRBJ2-7	TRBD1	CASTRTGTSYEQYF	TGTGCCAGCACAAGGACAGGGACATCCTACGAGCAGTACTTC
TRBV11-3	NA	TRBJ2-2	TRBD1	CASSQRQGGELFF	TGTGCCAGCAGCCAACGACAGGGGGGGGAGCTGTTTTTT
TRBV21-1	NA	TRBJ2-7	NA	CASSRGQGVSEQYF	TGTGCCAGCAGCAGGGGACAGGGGGTTAGCGAGCAGTACTTC
TRBV4-2	NA	TRBJ2-7	NA	CASSLGGVGGSDEQYF	TGTGCCAGCAGCCTCGGAGGCGTGGGGGGTAGCGACGAGCAGTACTTC
TRBV6-5	NA	TRBJ2-7	TRBD2	CASRTSGFGEQYF	TGTGCCAGCCGTACTAGCGGCTTCGGGGAGCAGTACTTC
TRBV3-1/TRBV3-2	NA	TRBJ1-2	NA	CASSHPSGGRRGYTF	TGTGCCAGCAGCCACCCATCCGGAGGGCGTAGAGGCTACACCTTC
TRBV7-6	NA	TRBJ1-4	TRBD1	CASSTQGAAASTRLFF	TGTGCCAGCAGCACGCAGGGGGCGGCCGCGTCGACTCGGCTGTTTTTT
TRBV4-1	NA	TRBJ1-5	NA	CASSHSLERRVNQPQHF	TGCGCCAGCAGCCACAGTCTCGAGCGGAGGGTAAATCAGCCCCAGCATTTT
TRBV7-3	NA	TRBJ2-1	TRBD2	CASSLTGTTVAREQFF	TGTGCCAGCAGCTTAACCGGGACTACGGTGGCCCGTGAGCAGTTCTTC
TRBV18	NA	TRBJ2-7	TRBD2	CASSPEAGGSYEQYF	TGTGCCAGCTCACCCGAAGCGGGAGGGAGCTACGAGCAGTACTTC
TRBV14	few	TRBJ2-5	NA	CASSQDGLVETQYF	TGTGCCAGCAGCCAAGACGGTTTGGTGGAGACCCAGTACTTC
TRBV5-1	NA	TRBJ2-1	TRBD2	CASSVGREVSRSYNEQFF	TGCGCCAGCAGCGTGGGGCGGGAGGTGTCCAGATCCTACAATGAGCAGTTCTTC
TRBV11-2	NA	TRBJ2-1	TRBD2	CASSLTSGGNNEQFF	TGTGCCAGCAGCTTGACTAGCGGGGGTAACAATGAGCAGTTCTTC
TRBV4-1	NA	TRBJ1-1	TRBD1	CASSQDDRGSTEAFF	TGCGCCAGCAGCCAAGACGACAGGGGGAGCACTGAAGCTTTCTTT
TRBV6-1	NA	TRBJ1-2	NA	CASSEAPGGVSYGYTF	TGTGCCAGCAGTGAAGCCCCCGGAGGGGTCTCTTATGGCTACACCTTC
TRBV5-1	NA	TRBJ2-1	NA	CASSFRQSSYNEQFF	TGCGCCAGCAGCTTCAGACAGAGCTCCTACAATGAGCAGTTCTTC
TRBV11-2	NA	TRBJ1-6	NA	CASSLDRDSYNSPLHF	TGTGCCAGCAGCTTAGATCGGGACTCCTATAATTCACCCCTCCACTTT
TRBV5-4	few	TRBJ1-2	NA	CASSPISQGSIYGYTF	TGTGCCAGCAGCCCCATTTCCCAGGGTAGTATCTATGGCTACACCTTC
TRBV3-1/TRBV3-2	NA	TRBJ2-1	NA	CASSHVTEEQFF	TGTGCCAGCAGCCATGTGACAGAGGAGCAGTTCTTC
TRBV28	NA	TRBJ2-5	NA	CASRDQGVETQYF	TGTGCCAGCAGGGATCAAGGGGTGGAGACCCAGTACTTC
TRBV2	NA	TRBJ2-1	TRBD2	CASSERAGGLLTYNEQFF	TGTGCCAGCAGTGAACGGGCGGGGGGGCTACTCACCTACAATGAGCAGTTCTTC
TRBV9	once	TRBJ2-1	TRBD1	CASSVEGARYNEQFF	TGTGCCAGCAGCGTTGAGGGGGCGCGGTACAATGAGCAGTTCTTC
TRBV7-2	NA	TRBJ2-7	TRBD1	CASSPRHRGFNEQYF	TGTGCCAGCAGCCCGCGGCACAGGGGGTTTAACGAGCAGTACTTC
TRBV18	NA	TRBJ2-1	NA	CASSPYVSSYNEQFF	TGTGCCAGCTCACCATACGTGAGCTCCTACAATGAGCAGTTCTTC
TRBV7-2	NA	TRBJ2-2	NA	CASSSRTTRSSGELFF	TGTGCCAGCAGCTCCCGGACTACCCGATCCTCCGGGGAGCTGTTTTTT
TRBV19	few	TRBJ1-2	NA	CASYSEEINYGYTF	TGTGCCAGTTATTCTGAGGAGATAAACTATGGCTACACCTTC
TRBV10-3	NA	TRBJ2-3	TRBD1	CASQDRERTDTQYF	TGTGCCAGCCAAGACAGGGAAAGAACAGATACGCAGTATTTT
TRBV5-1	NA	TRBJ2-2	TRBD1	CASSLGTGRPTGELFF	TGCGCCAGCAGCCTCGGGACAGGGAGGCCCACCGGGGAGCTGTTTTTT
TRBV12-3/TRBV12-4	NA	TRBJ1-2	TRBD1	CASSRDRGYGYTF	TGTGCCAGCAGCCGGGACAGGGGGTATGGCTACACCTTC